This T cell receptor (beta chain) was recorded in a study of T cell changes during pregnancy in multiple sclerosis. The germline V gene encodes CDR1 SNHLY and CDR2 FYNNEI. The CDR3 contains 15 residues. V shed 6 bases, J shed 0 bases, and the junction held 4 bases outside the gene matches. This clone was detected a few times. The protocol was immunoSEQ multiplex PCR, while the TCRdb copy is restricted to in-frame clones and leaves out a portion. In the table there are 75,000 to 100,000 clones, just over 90% of which are singletons. The sequence derives from a female donor in good health, enrolled as a control in a pregnancy study. This specimen consisted of peripheral blood, obtained after pregnancy. The chain uses TRBV2 and TRBJ1-4; 7 nucleotides align to TRBD1. CDR3 DNA: TGTGCCAGCAGAACACAGGGGTCAACTAATGAAAAACTGTTTTTT. It codes for CASRTQGSTNEKLFF.